These T cell receptor beta chains were read from a single sample in a study of blood T cells in healthy people across ages. TCRdb called the 5' RACE reads again in MiXCR, with one record for every CDR3 protein. The sample has fewer than 750,000 distinct CDR3 sequences; more than 45% are singletons. The source material was blood. These receptor sequences come from a man older than 75 in good health. CDR3s include the opening cysteine and the closing phenylalanine or tryptophan. A D gene is named only where the DNA matches it firmly. The size field is filled for only some rows; it gives once, few, many or a size class.

TRBJ2-1	TRBD2	TRBV11-3	NA	CASSLDRVAGNEQFF	TGTGCCAGCAGCTTAGATAGGGTAGCGGGGAATGAGCAGTTCTTC
TRBJ2-1	TRBD2	TRBV12-3/TRBV12-4	NA	CASSYRSGRANEQFF	TGTGCCAGCAGTTACCGTAGCGGGAGGGCCAATGAGCAGTTCTTC
TRBJ1-2	NA	TRBV30	NA	CAWSWRGGYGYTF	TGTGCCTGGAGTTGGCGGGGGGGCTATGGCTACACCTTC
TRBJ1-2	NA	TRBV12-3/TRBV12-4	NA	CASSLVAANYGYTF	TGTGCCAGCAGTTTAGTTGCAGCTAACTATGGCTACACCTTC
TRBJ2-4	NA	TRBV27	few	CASSFSGLNIQYF	TGTGCCAGCAGTTTTTCTGGATTAAACATTCAGTACTTC
TRBJ1-4	TRBD1	TRBV28	NA	CASTMGQGNEKLFF	TGTGCCAGCACGATGGGACAGGGCAATGAAAAACTGTTTTTT
TRBJ2-3	NA	TRBV7-2	NA	CAGSLDGDTQYF	TGTGCCGGCAGCTTAGACGGGGATACGCAGTATTTT
TRBJ2-3	NA	TRBV5-1	NA	CASSSEPGADTQYF	TGCGCCAGCAGCTCTGAACCAGGGGCAGATACGCAGTATTTT
TRBJ2-7	TRBD2	TRBV7-2	NA	CASRIKGLAGFSGERYF	TGTGCCAGCAGGATAAAGGGGCTAGCGGGCTTTTCTGGCGAGCGGTACTTC
TRBJ2-7	NA	TRBV5-1	few	CASASGDPHSYEQYF	TGCGCCAGCGCGTCAGGGGACCCCCACTCCTACGAGCAGTACTTC
TRBJ2-7	NA	TRBV4-3	NA	CANSQGTSSEQYF	TGCGCCAACAGCCAAGGAACCAGCTCCGAGCAGTACTTC
TRBJ2-5	NA	TRBV7-2	few	CASSLNGGRETQYF	TGTGCCAGCAGCTTAAACGGGGGTAGAGAGACCCAGTACTTC
TRBJ2-5	TRBD2	TRBV20-1	NA	CSASGGSPETQYF	TGCAGTGCGTCGGGGGGATCACCGGAGACCCAGTACTTC
TRBJ2-7	NA	TRBV5-1	NA	CASRSSGQASYEQYF	TGCGCCAGCAGGAGTTCCGGCCAAGCCTCCTACGAGCAGTACTTC
TRBJ1-5	NA	TRBV6-2/TRBV6-3	NA	CASKTGLLQPQHF	TGTGCCAGCAAAACAGGGCTTCTCCAGCCCCAGCATTTT
TRBJ1-2	NA	TRBV6-1	few	CASSDTYGYTF	TGTGCCAGCAGTGATACATATGGCTACACCTTC
TRBJ2-3	TRBD1	TRBV6-2/TRBV6-3	NA	CASSSGQGTDKQYF	TGTGCCAGCAGTTCGGGACAGGGGACAGATAAGCAGTATTTT
TRBJ2-1	TRBD2	TRBV2	few	CASSEGRGAYNEQFF	TGTGCCAGCAGTGAGGGTCGGGGGGCCTACAATGAGCAGTTCTTC
TRBJ2-3	TRBD2	TRBV28	NA	CASSPAGSGHTDTQYF	TGTGCCAGCAGTCCAGCGGGGAGTGGGCACACAGATACGCAGTATTTT
TRBJ2-1	NA	TRBV20-1	NA	CSATNQRQQFF	TGCAGTGCAACCAACCAGCGGCAACAGTTCTTC
TRBJ1-2	NA	TRBV29-1	NA	CSVEGPGYGYTF	TGCAGCGTTGAGGGCCCAGGTTATGGCTACACCTTC
TRBJ1-1	NA	TRBV6-5	few	CASSYRAGRTEAFF	TGTGCCAGCAGTTACAGGGCAGGAAGGACTGAAGCTTTCTTT
TRBJ2-3	TRBD1	TRBV7-2	few	CASSNRNRGRSTDTQYF	TGTGCCAGCAGCAACCGTAACAGGGGGCGTAGCACAGATACGCAGTATTTT
TRBJ2-7	NA	TRBV12-3/TRBV12-4	NA	CASTRDGASYEQYF	TGTGCCAGCACCCGGGACGGCGCTTCCTACGAGCAGTACTTC
TRBJ2-1	TRBD1	TRBV6-1	NA	CASRGQGGDEQFF	TGTGCCAGCAGAGGACAGGGTGGGGATGAGCAGTTCTTC
TRBJ2-7	NA	TRBV20-1	NA	CSAKVPGGLSYEQYF	TGCAGTGCAAAGGTCCCAGGAGGGCTCTCCTACGAGCAGTACTTC
TRBJ2-3	NA	TRBV7-9	NA	CASSSVRDPGDTQYF	TGTGCCAGCTCTTCCGTAAGGGACCCAGGGGATACGCAGTATTTT
TRBJ2-5	NA	TRBV7-7	NA	CASSSLTLETYF	TGTGCTAGCAGCTCCCTTACCTTAGAGACGTACTTC
TRBJ2-1	NA	TRBV29-1	many	CSVARSGNEQFF	TGCAGCGTTGCCAGGAGTGGGAATGAGCAGTTCTTC
TRBJ2-7	NA	TRBV27	NA	CASSLFGTYNEGEQYF	TGTGCCAGCAGTTTATTTGGGACCTACAACGAGGGCGAGCAGTACTTC
TRBJ2-7	TRBD1	TRBV4-3	NA	CASSQGLRQGYEQYF	TGCGCCAGCAGCCAAGGGCTACGACAGGGCTACGAGCAGTACTTC
TRBJ1-1	NA	TRBV9	NA	CASSLFLTGDTEAFF	TGTGCCAGCAGCCTCTTCCTTACGGGAGACACTGAAGCTTTCTTT
TRBJ2-6	NA	TRBV6-6	few	CASIDWGAGANVLTF	TGTGCCAGCATCGACTGGGGGGCTGGGGCCAACGTCCTGACTTTC
TRBJ1-1	NA	TRBV9	NA	CASSVGQGLGNTEAFF	TGTGCCAGCAGCGTAGGCCAGGGTCTAGGGAACACTGAAGCTTTCTTT
TRBJ2-1	NA	TRBV27	NA	CASSIDDLALGNEQFF	TGTGCCAGCAGTATAGACGACCTAGCGCTGGGGAATGAGCAGTTCTTC
TRBJ2-7	TRBD1	TRBV27	NA	CASSDGPGTGFYEQYF	TGTGCCAGCAGTGACGGCCCCGGGACAGGATTTTACGAGCAGTACTTC
TRBJ2-6	NA	TRBV2	few	CASSGGSGANVLTF	TGTGCCAGCAGTGGGGGGTCTGGGGCCAACGTCCTGACTTTC
TRBJ2-1	NA	TRBV7-9	NA	CASSLVRLGQFF	TGTGCCAGCAGCTTAGTTAGGCTGGGGCAGTTCTTC
TRBJ2-3	NA	TRBV7-2	NA	CASSLGENVGTQYF	TGTGCCAGCAGCTTAGGCGAGAACGTAGGGACGCAGTATTTT
TRBJ1-4	NA	TRBV25-1	NA	CASSDQGLGKLFF	TGTGCCAGCAGTGATCAGGGGTTGGGGAAACTGTTTTTT
TRBJ2-6	NA	TRBV7-6	NA	CAGSQQGSGANVLTF	TGTGCCGGCAGCCAGCAGGGGTCTGGGGCCAACGTCCTGACTTTC
TRBJ1-1	NA	TRBV21-1	NA	CASSKQGGIHTEAFF	TGTGCCAGCAGCAAACAGGGGGGGATACACACTGAAGCTTTCTTT
TRBJ1-1	NA	TRBV7-3	NA	CASSLGGESFF	TGTGCCAGCAGCTTAGGAGGGGAATCTTTCTTT
TRBJ1-4	NA	TRBV3-1	NA	CASSQDQGLNEKLFF	TGTGCCAGCAGCCAGGACCAGGGACTGAATGAAAAACTGTTTTTT
TRBJ1-5	TRBD1	TRBV12-3/TRBV12-4	few	CASSLDRGDQPQHF	TGTGCCAGCAGTTTGGACAGGGGTGATCAGCCCCAGCATTTT
TRBJ2-3	TRBD2	TRBV6-5	many	CASRGAGGTDTQYF	TGTGCCAGCAGGGGAGCGGGAGGGACAGATACGCAGTATTTT
TRBJ2-7	NA	TRBV7-9	NA	CASSPVAGDYEQYF	TGTGCCAGCAGCCCAGTTGCAGGGGACTACGAGCAGTACTTC
TRBJ1-2	NA	TRBV28	few	CASGGRPARSGYTF	TGTGCCAGCGGCGGAAGACCGGCCCGGTCCGGCTACACCTTC
TRBJ2-3	TRBD1	TRBV6-5	NA	CASSYSSSGQGASDTQYF	TGTGCCAGCAGTTACTCGAGTTCGGGACAGGGGGCTTCAGATACGCAGTATTTT
TRBJ2-7	TRBD2	TRBV9	NA	CASSAGLGRDEQYF	TGTGCCAGCAGCGCGGGACTAGGTCGAGACGAGCAGTACTTC
TRBJ1-4	TRBD1	TRBV7-2	NA	CASSLAHRGGEKLFF	TGTGCCAGCAGTCTAGCACACAGGGGAGGGGAAAAACTGTTTTTT
TRBJ2-1	NA	TRBV27	NA	CASRPQGRYNEQFF	TGTGCCAGCAGACCACAGGGGAGGTACAATGAGCAGTTCTTC
TRBJ2-7	TRBD2	TRBV7-2	NA	CASRGTSGSSDEQYF	TGTGCCAGCAGAGGGACTAGCGGGAGTTCAGACGAGCAGTACTTC
TRBJ2-1	TRBD1	TRBV3-1	NA	CASSPIHGSGTGPYNEQFF	TGTGCCAGCAGCCCCATACACGGCTCCGGGACAGGCCCCTACAATGAGCAGTTCTTC